The rows below give T cell receptor beta chains drawn from one sample of a study of identical twins. TCRdb analysed the 5' RACE reads with MiXCR anew, one entry per CDR3 protein. The sample lists approximately 190,000 distinct CDR3 sequences; about 15% were seen once. These data are also associated with another study on T cells expressing NK-cell markers.

Sequenced input: CD8+ T cells sorted from blood. The source is a young woman in good health. CDR3s leave out the opening cysteine and the closing phenylalanine or tryptophan. The order of the fields is CDR3 length, J gene, D gene, V gene, CDR3 protein. The D gene is left open where the match is weak.

length: 11
J: TRBJ2-7
D: NA
V: TRBV11-2
CDR3: ASSSWSGNEQY

length: 13
J: TRBJ1-1
D: TRBD1
V: TRBV3-1
CDR3: ASSQPGQGYTEAF

length: 13
J: TRBJ2-1
D: TRBD2
V: TRBV29-1
CDR3: SVYTGTSGYNEQF

length: 10
J: TRBJ2-7
D: NA
V: TRBV12-3/TRBV12-4
CDR3: ASSKGTSEQY

length: 15
J: TRBJ2-1
D: NA
V: TRBV10-2
CDR3: ASSEPPGLSSYNEQF

length: 10
J: TRBJ2-7
D: TRBD2
V: TRBV15
CDR3: APRWGGEEQY

length: 13
J: TRBJ2-7
D: TRBD1
V: TRBV6-2/TRBV6-3
CDR3: ASSRDRAVTVEQY

length: 13
J: TRBJ1-2
D: NA
V: TRBV29-1
CDR3: SVGAAQGIHYGYT

length: 15
J: TRBJ1-6
D: NA
V: TRBV7-6
CDR3: ASSLTVDGPYNSPLH

length: 13
J: TRBJ2-2
D: NA
V: TRBV2
CDR3: ASSEWTTNTGELF

length: 15
J: TRBJ2-1
D: NA
V: TRBV4-2
CDR3: ASSQALLPYPYNEQF

length: 15
J: TRBJ1-1
D: NA
V: TRBV6-5
CDR3: ASSLQGYGGLNTEAF

length: 15
J: TRBJ2-1
D: TRBD2
V: TRBV2
CDR3: ASRIPLAGVNYNEQF

length: 14
J: TRBJ2-1
D: TRBD1
V: TRBV12-3/TRBV12-4
CDR3: ASSGQGGVSYNEQF

length: 11
J: TRBJ1-4
D: NA
V: TRBV6-2/TRBV6-3
CDR3: ASSEDESGKLF

length: 14
J: TRBJ2-1
D: TRBD2
V: TRBV11-3
CDR3: ASSRRTSGTYNEQF

length: 12
J: TRBJ2-3
D: NA
V: TRBV12-3/TRBV12-4
CDR3: ASTPGSPPDTQY

length: 11
J: TRBJ1-2
D: NA
V: TRBV7-8
CDR3: ASSVGTSYGYT

length: 13
J: TRBJ1-2
D: NA
V: TRBV4-1
CDR3: ASSQSAVANYGYT

length: 10
J: TRBJ2-7
D: TRBD2
V: TRBV6-5
CDR3: ASAGDSYEQY

length: 14
J: TRBJ2-1
D: NA
V: TRBV14
CDR3: ASSQDPREAYNEQF

length: 12
J: TRBJ2-1
D: TRBD1
V: TRBV6-2/TRBV6-3
CDR3: ASSFRQGNNEQF

length: 12
J: TRBJ2-1
D: TRBD2
V: TRBV10-3
CDR3: AISDPSGSSEQF

length: 11
J: TRBJ2-2
D: NA
V: TRBV12-3/TRBV12-4
CDR3: ASSFGGTGELF

length: 12
J: TRBJ1-1
D: NA
V: TRBV10-3
CDR3: AISDVIHDTEAF

length: 13
J: TRBJ2-1
D: NA
V: TRBV5-5
CDR3: ASSEVWGSYNEQF

length: 13
J: TRBJ1-6
D: TRBD1
V: TRBV12-3/TRBV12-4
CDR3: ASSFGQGLDSPLH

length: 14
J: TRBJ2-7
D: NA
V: TRBV6-1
CDR3: ASRGIPLLSAYEQY

length: 12
J: TRBJ2-5
D: NA
V: TRBV9
CDR3: ASSHSGTQETQY

length: 10
J: TRBJ1-1
D: NA
V: TRBV4-2
CDR3: ASSWGGNEAF

length: 11
J: TRBJ1-1
D: NA
V: TRBV7-6
CDR3: ASSLEQVTEAF

length: 14
J: TRBJ2-5
D: NA
V: TRBV15
CDR3: ATSRAAGHAGETQY

length: 12
J: TRBJ2-1
D: TRBD2
V: TRBV19
CDR3: ASSIELAGDEQF

length: 10
J: TRBJ2-3
D: NA
V: TRBV7-9
CDR3: AYPGAADTQY

length: 12
J: TRBJ2-2
D: NA
V: TRBV20-1
CDR3: SAPRGAGTGELF

length: 12
J: TRBJ2-1
D: TRBD2
V: TRBV7-3
CDR3: ASSPAGGNNEQF

length: 11
J: TRBJ2-7
D: NA
V: TRBV12-3/TRBV12-4
CDR3: ASSYLGDYEQY

length: 14
J: TRBJ2-5
D: TRBD2
V: TRBV10-3
CDR3: AISESGGRAQETQY

length: 14
J: TRBJ2-5
D: TRBD2
V: TRBV6-5
CDR3: ASCYSAGGPKETQY

length: 13
J: TRBJ2-3
D: NA
V: TRBV4-1
CDR3: ASSQTSGGTDTQY

length: 10
J: TRBJ2-3
D: NA
V: TRBV30
CDR3: ALMSGLDTQY

length: 13
J: TRBJ2-1
D: TRBD1
V: TRBV9
CDR3: ASSPGTGGAWEQF

length: 12
J: TRBJ2-5
D: TRBD1
V: TRBV7-9
CDR3: ASSPRQGSETQY

length: 17
J: TRBJ1-5
D: NA
V: TRBV7-2
CDR3: ASSLACTHIEISNQPQH

length: 10
J: TRBJ2-1
D: NA
V: TRBV7-9
CDR3: ASSPQYNEQF

length: 14
J: TRBJ2-3
D: NA
V: TRBV3-1
CDR3: ASSQGSQGTTDTQY

length: 14
J: TRBJ2-1
D: TRBD1
V: TRBV9
CDR3: ASSGRTGGAYNEQF

length: 9
J: TRBJ2-7
D: NA
V: TRBV5-6
CDR3: ASSSTFEQY

length: 13
J: TRBJ2-3
D: NA
V: TRBV7-8
CDR3: ASIPWGSSTDTQY

length: 13
J: TRBJ2-7
D: TRBD1
V: TRBV7-9
CDR3: ASSPMTGESYEQY

length: 13
J: TRBJ2-1
D: TRBD2
V: TRBV11-2
CDR3: ASSTRTSGGGLQF